Below, 16 T cell receptor beta chains from the same sample are listed, as sequenced in a study of blood T cell repertoires in COVID-19. Sequenced by immunoSEQ multiplex PCR; TCRdb stores in-frame clones only, minus some. The data show about 150,000 clones, with more than 85% seen just once and 0.45% to 0.65% held by the top ten. The material sequenced was peripheral blood. The receptor set was obtained from a man aged 50 or older with acute or convalescent COVID-19.

V and J are TRBV2 and TRBJ1-4, with no clear D. With 4 bases removed from V and 7 bases from J, the gap between germline ends came to 7 bases. The CDR3 consists of 12 residues. Germline values: CDR1 SNHLY, CDR2 FYNNEI. CDR3 DNA: TGTGCCAGCAGTGGGAGGCTTGAAAAACTGTTTTTT. Translation: CASSGRLEKLFF.

The CDR3 here is CASSRRDYQTGELFF. In DNA form, the CDR3 reads TGTGCCAGCAGCCGCCGGGACTACCAGACCGGGGAGCTGTTTTTT. The rearrangement links TRBV3-1 (or the pseudogene TRBV3-2) to TRBJ2-2, with 7 bases fitting TRBD2. Trimming cost V 4 bases and J 5 bases; bases outside gene matches: 7. This CDR3 region has 15 residues. CDR1 is LGHDT, CDR2 YNNKEL, per germline (reference sequence).

The V call is TRBV6-6, the J call TRBJ2-7, with D maybe TRBD1 (5 bases). Germline assignment: CDR1 MNHNY and CDR2 SVGAGI (reference sequence). CDR3 length: 15 amino acids. Trimming took off 6 bases at V and 6 bases at J, with 21 bases between the two ends. The CDR3 reads CASSLSGQGSGEQYV. CDR3 bases: TGTGCCAGCAGCCTATCAGGTCAGGGTTCGGGCGAGCAGTACGTC.

The rearrangement uses TRBV28 and TRBJ2-5, with 15 positions matching TRBD2. Germline CDR1 reads MDHEN; CDR2 reads SYDVKM. The CDR3 runs 20 residues. J gave up 0 bases and V 7 bases, and 15 bases lay outside the gene matches. CDR3 nucleotide sequence: TGTGCCAGCAATGGTCCCGGGACTAGCGGGGGGACCTCGTACCAAGAGACCCAGTACTTC. It specifies CASNGPGTSGGTSYQETQYF.

The chain is built from TRBV19 and TRBJ1-2; 8 bases match TRBD1. The CDR3 sequence is 13 residues long. The junction had 4 bases not matched to a gene; V was cut back by 6 bases and J by 4 bases. The germline V gene has CDR1 LNHDA and CDR2 SQIVND (reference sequence). The CDR3 is CASRQGDPYGYTF. CDR3 coding DNA: TGTGCCAGTAGACAGGGGGATCCCTATGGCTACACCTTC.

The gene calls are TRBV7-2 and TRBJ1-1; D not resolved. Trimming shortened V by 5 bases and J by 8 bases, and 9 bases separated the two germline ends. Looked up from germline, CDR1 is SGHTA and CDR2 is FQGNSA. The CDR3 extends over 11 amino acids. CDR3 loop: CASSKQAEAFF. Here the CDR3 DNA reads TGTGCCAGCAGCAAACAAGCGGAAGCTTTCTTT.

The chain combines TRBV6-5 with TRBJ1-5; perhaps TRBD1 as D (6 bases). V lost 8 bases and J lost 4, with 18 bases in between. CDR1 MNHEY and CDR2 SVGAGI come from the germline V gene. The CDR3 is 15 amino acids. CDR3 in amino acids: CASQQLRQVNQPQHF. The CDR3 region has the DNA TGTGCCAGCCAACAACTTCGACAGGTAAATCAGCCCCAGCATTTT.

The chain couples TRBV7-8 to TRBJ2-3; 7 nucleotides line up with TRBD2. Germline lookup yields CDR1 SGHVS and CDR2 FQNEAQ. The CDR3 extends over 16 amino acids. The V and J ends lost 5 bases and 0 bases, in that order; junction bases with no gene match: 8. CDR3: CASSADRGESTDTQYF. The CDR3 bases are TGTGCCAGCAGCGCCGATCGGGGGGAAAGCACAGATACGCAGTATTTT.

The DNA for the CDR3 is TGTGCCAGTAGCCCCCCAGGGGTAAGCTATGGCTACACCTTC. Its translation: CASSPPGVSYGYTF. The chain combines TRBV19 with TRBJ1-2, with TRBD1 as a possible D gene (6 bases). CDR3 size: 14 residues. V lost 6 bases to trimming and J lost 4 bases, with 15 bases between them. Germline CDR1 LNHDA, CDR2 SQIVND (reference sequence).

The chain couples TRBV29-1 to TRBJ2-7; tentative D call: TRBD1 (5 bases). Germline assignment: CDR1 SQVTM and CDR2 ANQGSEA. This CDR3 contains 12 residues. CDR3 region: CRTLGRANEQYF. In DNA, the CDR3 is TGCAGGACCCTGGGCAGGGCCAACGAGCAGTACTTC.

The rearrangement joins TRBV3-1 (or the pseudogene TRBV3-2) to TRBJ1-1; D is undetermined. Germline V gives CDR1 LGHDT, CDR2 YNNKEL (reference sequence). Between the trimmed V and J ends, which lost 6 bases and 1 base, there was a span of 9 bases. The CDR3 covers 13 residues. The chain's CDR3 is CASSPTENTEAFF. The CDR3 bases are TGTGCCAGCAGTCCCACAGAGAACACTGAAGCTTTCTTT.

The rearrangement uses TRBV4-2 and TRBJ1-2; no reliable D call. Germline V gene lookup returns CDR1 LGHNA and CDR2 YNFKEQ. V was trimmed by 0 bases and J by 6 bases, leaving 17 bases between them. CDR3 size: 16 residues. CDR3 bases: TGTGCCAGCAGCCAAGATGGAGGGCGTAGGGAAAATGGCTACACCTTC. Its translation: CASSQDGGRRENGYTF.

This clone was counted once. In DNA form, the CDR3 reads TGCGCCAGCAGTAAGGGACAGGGTGGGGAGACCCAGTACTTC. Translating gives CASSKGQGGETQYF. The chain links TRBV5-1 to TRBJ2-5; 9 bases map to TRBD1. The CDR3 contains 14 residues. Germline CDR1 and CDR2: SGHRS and YFSETQ. V shed 5 bases, J shed 5 bases, and the junction held 7 bases outside the gene matches.

CDR3 sequence: CASSEAAAGGNIQYF. DNA of the CDR3: TGTGCCAGCAGTGAAGCGGCAGCGGGAGGAAACATTCAGTACTTC. The rearrangement uses TRBV6-1 and TRBJ2-4, with 9 bases lining up with TRBD2. The CDR3 extends over 15 amino acids. Germline V lookup: CDR1 MNHNS, CDR2 SASEGT. Trimming cost V 0 bases and J 6 bases; bases outside gene matches: 3.

The chain is built from TRBV4-3 and TRBJ1-2; D ambiguous. The germline V gene encodes CDR1 LGHNA and CDR2 YSLEER. The CDR3 extends over 14 amino acids. V shed 0 bases and J shed 4 bases, with 9 bases lying between them. In DNA form, the CDR3 reads TGCGCCAGCAGCCAAGATTGGGGAGGCTATGGCTACACCTTC. Amino acid sequence: CASSQDWGGYGYTF.

The chain links TRBV7-7 to TRBJ2-1; TRBD2 agrees at 10 bases. CDR1 is SSHAT, CDR2 FNYEAQ, per germline (reference sequence). After removal of 4 bases from V and 2 bases from J, the junction contained 2 bases not matched to a gene. The CDR3 totals 15 residues. In DNA, the CDR3 is TGTGCCAGCAGCTCCGGGACTAGCGCCTACAATGAGCAGTTCTTC. It codes for CASSSGTSAYNEQFF.